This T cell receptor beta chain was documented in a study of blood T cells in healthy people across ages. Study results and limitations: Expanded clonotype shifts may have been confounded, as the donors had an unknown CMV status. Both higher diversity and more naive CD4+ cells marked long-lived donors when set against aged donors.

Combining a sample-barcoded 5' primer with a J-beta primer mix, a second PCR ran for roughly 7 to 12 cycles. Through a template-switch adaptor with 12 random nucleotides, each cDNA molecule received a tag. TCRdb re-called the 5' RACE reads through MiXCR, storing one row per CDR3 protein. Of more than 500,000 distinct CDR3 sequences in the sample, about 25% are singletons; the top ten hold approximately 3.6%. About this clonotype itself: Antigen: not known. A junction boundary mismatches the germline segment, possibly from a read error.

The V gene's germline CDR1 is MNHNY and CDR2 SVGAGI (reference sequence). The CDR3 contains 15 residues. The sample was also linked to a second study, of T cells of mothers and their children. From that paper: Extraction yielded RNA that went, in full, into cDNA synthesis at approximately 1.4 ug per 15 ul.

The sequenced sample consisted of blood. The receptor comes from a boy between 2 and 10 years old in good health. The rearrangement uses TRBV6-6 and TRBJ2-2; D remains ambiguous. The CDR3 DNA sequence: TGTGCCAGCGGTTACATGGGTTTCGGCACCGGGGAGCTGTTTTTT. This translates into CASGYMGFGTGELFF.